The clone carrying this TCR beta chain was counted only a few times. The antigen is undetermined. This record belongs to a study of CD8+ T cells in alopecia areata. Overall study: Treated individuals took tofacitinib by mouth, 5 to 10 mg twice daily. Study-wide results and limits: While tofacitinib was given, many expanded lesional clones persisted in scalp and blood.

Trimming stripped 7 bases from V and 1 base from J, with 10 bases between. Per the germline V gene, CDR1 is GTSNPN and CDR2 is SVGIG (reference sequence). The CDR3 is 12 amino acids. Treatment: oral pan-JAK inhibitor, 5-10 mg twice daily. Investigators isolated RNA and reverse transcribed it into cDNA to act as the sequencing template. Repertoires were generated with immunoSEQ multiplex PCR, while TCRdb's copy carries only in-frame clones and drops some. The data contain 80,000 to 95,000 clones, 44% of them singletons. The receptor was derived from a human donor with alopecia areata. The chain joins TRBV30 to TRBJ1-1; D is uncertain. Sequencing was performed on CD8+ T cells sorted from blood, taken at week 24, from a patient treated with tofacitinib. The CDR3 loop is CASSSGNTEAFF. CDR3 coding DNA: TGTGCCTCATCATCAGGGAACACTGAAGCTTTCTTT.